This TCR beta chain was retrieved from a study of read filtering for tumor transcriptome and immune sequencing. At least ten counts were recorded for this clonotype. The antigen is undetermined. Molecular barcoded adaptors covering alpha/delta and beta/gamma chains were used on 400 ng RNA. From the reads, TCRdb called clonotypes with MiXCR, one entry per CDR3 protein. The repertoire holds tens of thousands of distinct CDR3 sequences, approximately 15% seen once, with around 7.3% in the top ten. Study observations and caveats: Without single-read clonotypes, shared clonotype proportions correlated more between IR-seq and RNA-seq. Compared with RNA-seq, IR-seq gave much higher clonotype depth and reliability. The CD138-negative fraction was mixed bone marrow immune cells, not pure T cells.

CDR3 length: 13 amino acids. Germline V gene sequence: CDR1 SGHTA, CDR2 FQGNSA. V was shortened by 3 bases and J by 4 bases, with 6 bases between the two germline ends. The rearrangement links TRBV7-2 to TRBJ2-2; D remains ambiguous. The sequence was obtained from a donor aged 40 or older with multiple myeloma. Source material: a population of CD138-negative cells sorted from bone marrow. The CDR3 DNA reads TGTGCCAGCAGCTTTATAGGCACCGGGGAGCTGTTTTTT. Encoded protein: CASSFIGTGELFF.